The entry that follows covers one T cell receptor beta chain sequence. Its antigen target is currently unknown. The sample holds no much larger clone one base away, and base qualities are not on file. TCRbeta CDR3 regions were amplified from genomic DNA by means of the immunoSEQ Assay, a bias-controlled multiplex PCR. The study's own analysis went as follows. The number of nucleated cells in each sample was estimated from the amplification of reference gene primers within the assay. Sequence reads were collapsed and filtered to measure the absolute abundance of every unique TCRbeta CDR3 rearrangement. For each sample, productive Simpson clonality was calculated by taking the square root of Simpson's diversity index across productive rearrangements. TCRdb obtained this table from immuneACCESS and retained in-frame rearrangements with V and J assigned. These tables miss some clones; where compared with another copy, unresolved V genes account for less than half of the shortfall, and the remainder is unexplained. Clone size and the V and J calls come from that table; the DNA yielded D and trimming. Here the sample has roughly 240,000 clones; approximately 85% occur a single time. Of the sample, 4% to 6% is held by the ten largest clones.

Trimming takes 6 bases off V and 2 bases off J; junction bases not matched to a gene: 8. CDR3 length: 15 amino acids, cysteine to phenylalanine. The retained sequence is limited to the CDR3, 45 bases, with the frame set at the first base. CDR1 and CDR2, per the germline V gene (reference sequence), are LNHDA and SQIVND. The data originate from a study of blood T cell repertoires in COVID-19 (dated by TCRdb to 2020 to 2022). Concerning the study at large: Samples covering the acute and convalescent phases of COVID-19 were provided by collaborators in the United States, Italy and Spain. The prospective study material was composed of cDNA or gDNA derived from T cells, B-cell-depleted T cells, or PBMCs. Subjects who had been exposed to COVID-19, were actively infected with it, or had recovered from it provided the deeply sampled blood TCRbeta repertoires that made up the dataset. The repertoires were released in a freely available public database meant as a resource for research on the immune response to SARS-CoV-2. Samples came from the ongoing ImmuneRACE study (first 160 participants) plus 1,254 subjects from 6 global collaborators. The sample metadata nearly always contained a de-identified subject ID, COVID-19 status, age in years and sex. HLA class I and class II types, where available, came from metadata supplied by the sample provider rather than from assay-based typing.

General findings and caveats noted by the study authors: Clinical and demographic metadata were provided uncurated, with the amount varying by source and participant.

One collaborating source in Seattle enrolled patients while the patients were actively infected and followed the patients over time throughout the course of disease. Each collaborating institution followed its own protocols to collect whole blood in K2EDTA tubes. Collaborator samples were shipped for TCRbeta analysis as frozen whole blood, isolated PBMCs, or DNA extracted from either sample type. Input material: peripheral blood. The sequence came from a man aged 50 to 60 with COVID-19, enrolled during active disease. Rearrangement joined TRBV19 to TRBJ2-3; the central 7 bases match TRBD2. DNA sequence: TGTGCCAGTAGCAAAACCGGGGGGACCACAGATACGCAGTATTTT. Translated, it gives CASSKTGGTTDTQYF.